This T cell receptor beta chain was identified in a study of blood T cell repertoires in COVID-19. The V and J ends lost 7 bases and 5 bases, in that order; junction bases with no gene match: 4. This CDR3 contains 12 residues. Germline CDR1 reads GTSNPN; CDR2 reads SVGIG (reference sequence). Assay: immunoSEQ multiplex PCR; the TCRdb copy retains only in-frame clones and omits some. Found here are 360,000 or so clones, around 83% of them singletons; the top ten hold approximately 5%. The specimen sequenced was PBMCs or T cells enriched from blood (not recorded which). The V and J genes are TRBV30 and TRBJ1-2, with 10 bases aligning to TRBD1. This TCR came from a woman aged 45-65 years who had recovered from COVID-19. The DNA of the CDR3 is TGTGCCTCCGGACAGGGGGGGTATGGCTACACCTTC. Translating gives CASGQGGYGYTF. Looking up the rest from reference TRBV30 and TRBJ1-2 gives the full variable domain: SQTIHQWPATLVQPVGSPLSLECTVEGTSNPNLYWYRQAAGRGLQLLFYSVGIGQISSEVPQNLSASRPQDRQFILSSKKLLLSDSGFYLCASGQGGYGYTFGSGTRLTVV.